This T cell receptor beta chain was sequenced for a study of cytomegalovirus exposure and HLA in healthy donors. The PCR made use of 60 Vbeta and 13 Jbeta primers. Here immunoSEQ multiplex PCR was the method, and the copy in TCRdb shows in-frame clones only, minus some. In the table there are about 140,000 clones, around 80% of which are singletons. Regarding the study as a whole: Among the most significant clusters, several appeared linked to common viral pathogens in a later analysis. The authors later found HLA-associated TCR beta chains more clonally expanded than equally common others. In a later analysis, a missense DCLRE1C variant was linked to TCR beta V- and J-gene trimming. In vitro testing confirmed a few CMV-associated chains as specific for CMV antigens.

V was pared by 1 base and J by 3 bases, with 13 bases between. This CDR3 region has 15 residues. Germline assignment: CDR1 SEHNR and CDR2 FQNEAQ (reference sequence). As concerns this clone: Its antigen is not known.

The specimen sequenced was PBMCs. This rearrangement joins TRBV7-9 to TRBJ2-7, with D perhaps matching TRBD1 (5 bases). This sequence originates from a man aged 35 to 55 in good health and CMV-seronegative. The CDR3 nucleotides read TGTGCCAGCAGCTTAGAGTCAGGGATGGTCTACGAGCAGTACTTC. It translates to CASSLESGMVYEQYF. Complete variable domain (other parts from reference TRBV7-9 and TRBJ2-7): DTGVSQNPRHKITKRGQNVTFRCDPISEHNRLYWYRQTLGQGPEFLTYFQNEAQLEKSRLLSDRFSAERPKGSFSTLEIQRTEQGDSAMYLCASSLESGMVYEQYFGPGTRLTVT.